Described below is a single T cell receptor (beta chain) sequence and its context. Antigen specificity is unknown. The record originates from a study of vaccination and CD4 T cells after COVID-19. The CDR3 spans 13 residues. V was shortened by 2 bases and J by 7 bases, with 9 bases between the two germline ends. Germline lookup yields CDR1 DFQATT and CDR2 SNEGSKA (reference sequence). Cultured CD4+ T cell DNA was sequenced using the Oncomine TCR Beta short-read assay. TCRdb re-called the PCR reads through MiXCR, storing one row per CDR3 protein. The table has tens of thousands of distinct CDR3 sequences, approximately 40% seen once. As for time point: late sampling 161 to 241 days after vaccination in a few convalescent patients. The sample's treatment: approximately 10-day PBMC culture with coronavirus spike peptide pools or control peptides (ViraFEST assay).

V is TRBV20-1 and J is TRBJ1-6, with D possibly matching TRBD1 (5 bases). Sequenced here: CD4+ T cells from blood, cultured in vitro, sampled about 7 months after SARS-CoV-2 vaccination. This sequence was found in a human donor who had recovered from COVID-19. The CDR3 reads CSARPTANSPLHF. The CDR3, as DNA: TGCAGTGCTAGACCGACAGCAAATTCACCCCTCCACTTT.